These 9 T cell receptor beta chains share one sample of origin, sequenced in a study of early T cells in non-severe SARS-CoV-2 infection. TCRdb redid the calling of the 5' RACE reads with MiXCR, one entry per CDR3 protein. The table records some 60,000 distinct CDR3 sequences, around 8.9% of them present only once. Specimen: whole blood. The source is an adult who was a healthcare worker with PCR-confirmed SARS-CoV-2 infection or an uninfected control (not recorded which).

This clonotype was counted ten times or more. V and J are TRBV7-9 and TRBJ1-1; the D is unclear. This CDR3 region has 11 residues. CDR1 is SEHNR and CDR2 is FQNEAQ in the germline V gene (reference sequence). V dropped 4 bases and J dropped 10 bases, with 10 bases sitting between them. DNA for the CDR3: TGTGCCAGCAGCTCAGGTCGCGCAGCTTTCTTT. Translated, it gives CASSSGRAAFF.

The V call is TRBV19, the J call TRBJ2-7; D is perhaps TRBD2 (6 bases). The germline CDR1 and CDR2 sequences are LNHDA and SQIVND (reference sequence). This CDR3 spans 15 amino acids. V was trimmed by 1 base and J by 2 bases, leaving 12 bases between them. The CDR3 here is CASSIGTEGPYEQYF. The DNA for the CDR3 is TGTGCCAGTAGTATAGGAACGGAGGGCCCCTACGAGCAGTACTTC.

This clonotype has only a few counts. The chain couples TRBV11-2 to TRBJ1-2; unclear D gene. The CDR3 is made up of 16 amino acids. Germline CDR1 reads SGHAT; CDR2 reads FQNNGV. V was shortened by 0 bases and J by 6 bases, with 17 bases between the two germline ends. The DNA of the CDR3 is TGTGCCAGCAGCTTAGAATTCGCAGCCCGTTACAATGGCTACACCTTC. Its translation: CASSLEFAARYNGYTF.

A note on this clonotype: The DNA is omitted, as the CDR3 cannot be located on it reliably, and the CDR3 follows TCRdb's listing. The V and J genes are TRBV6-5 and TRBJ2-3. Per the germline V gene, CDR1 is MNHEY and CDR2 is SVGAGI. The CDR3 spans 15 residues, counting both ends. CDR3 protein: CASSSSWASTDTQYF.

This chain joins TRBV6-2 or TRBV6-3 and TRBJ2-1; no firm D call. The CDR3 contains 13 residues. Trimming pared 0 bases from V and 9 bases from J, leaving 9 bases between. Germline values: CDR1 MNHEY, CDR2 SVGEGT. For the CDR3, the DNA is TGTGCCAGCAGTTACTCCTTCGGAACTGAGCAGTTCTTC. Its translation: CASSYSFGTEQFF.

This clonotype was counted at least ten times. This chain joins TRBV11-2 and TRBJ2-2; D is uncertain. The V end lost 5 bases, the J end lost 6 bases, and 10 bases lay between the germline ends. The germline gives CDR1 SGHAT, CDR2 FQNNGV. The CDR3 runs 13 residues. The CDR3 region has the DNA TGTGCCAGCAGCCGCCTAGATCCCGGGGAGCTGTTTTTT. The encoded protein is CASSRLDPGELFF.

In its sample, this clonotype was seen once. V is TRBV20-1 and J is TRBJ2-1, with 7 bases fitting TRBD2. Germline V lookup: CDR1 DFQATT, CDR2 SNEGSKA (reference sequence). The CDR3 loop spans 16 amino acids. After removal of 0 bases from V and 1 base from J, the junction contained 6 bases not matched to a gene. CDR3 amino acids: CSARDFDGRSYNEQFF. CDR3 bases: TGCAGTGCTAGAGATTTCGACGGGAGGTCCTACAATGAGCAGTTCTTC.

A few counts support this clonotype. The chain carries TRBV2 and TRBJ2-1; 14 bases fit TRBD2. The V segment lost 7 bases and the J segment 11 bases; nucleotides outside the gene matches: 10. The germline V gene has CDR1 SNHLY and CDR2 FYNNEI. The CDR3 length is 15 residues. This chain's CDR3 is CASTGTSGSPAKQFF. The CDR3, as DNA: TGTGCCAGCACAGGGACTAGCGGGAGCCCGGCCAAGCAGTTCTTC.

This clonotype was recorded many times. The chain employs TRBV28 and TRBJ1-6; TRBD1 matches at 9 bases. From germline, CDR1 is MDHEN and CDR2 SYDVKM. This CDR3 has 19 residues. After removal of 3 bases from V and 7 bases from J, the junction contained 16 bases not matched to a gene. This chain's CDR3 is CASSFLFWDRVVGNSPLHF. The DNA of the CDR3 is TGTGCCAGCAGTTTTCTTTTTTGGGACAGGGTGGTTGGGAATTCACCCCTCCACTTT.